The 29 T cell receptor beta chains below were found in one sample sequenced in a study of blood T cell repertoires in COVID-19. Assay: immunoSEQ multiplex PCR; the TCRdb copy retains only in-frame clones and omits some. Of fewer than 300,000 clones in the sample, over 75% were seen once. Sequenced material: peripheral blood. Every receptor here comes from a man aged 45-60 years with COVID-19, enrolled during active disease.

The V and J genes are TRBV10-3 and TRBJ1-1, with TRBD1 as a possible D gene (5 bases). The CDR3 has 14 amino acids. V lost 6 bases and J 4 bases, leaving 15 bases between the germline ends. Germline CDR1 is ENHRY and CDR2 is SYGVKD. CDR3 bases: TGTGCCATCAGCTCCGGGGGTTCAGTCACTGAAGCTTTCTTT. It encodes CAISSGGSVTEAFF.

This chain links TRBV18 with TRBJ2-1, with a tentative D call TRBD2 (6 bases). V lost 6 bases and J 3 bases, leaving 15 bases between the germline ends. CDR3 length: 15 residues. Germline lookup yields CDR1 KGHSH and CDR2 LQKENI. CDR3 loop: CASSPGTGVYNEQFF. The CDR3 coding sequence is TGTGCCAGCTCCCCGGGTACGGGAGTCTACAATGAGCAGTTCTTC.

This clone was observed once. V gene TRBV27 combines with J gene TRBJ2-3; 12 positions agree with TRBD2. The germline V gene has CDR1 MNHEY and CDR2 SMNVEV (reference sequence). The trim removed 6 bases at V and 1 base at J, leaving 8 bases unmatched. The length of the CDR3 is 17 residues. The CDR3 here is CASRGSSGGAGTDTQYF. DNA of the CDR3: TGTGCCAGCAGGGGGTCTAGCGGGGGGGCCGGCACAGATACGCAGTATTTT.

This clone came up once. The V and J genes are TRBV19 and TRBJ1-5; tentative D call: TRBD1 (5 bases). Deletions cut 3 bases from V and 8 bases from J, with 14 bases between. The CDR3 spans 14 residues. Germline V gives CDR1 LNHDA, CDR2 SQIVND (reference sequence). The CDR3 sequence is CASSITPGMEPQHF. DNA of the CDR3: TGTGCCAGTAGTATTACCCCAGGGATGGAGCCCCAGCATTTT.

This chain links TRBV5-1 with TRBJ2-3; 9 bases are shared with TRBD2. The length of the CDR3 is 14 residues. The germline V gene encodes CDR1 SGHRS and CDR2 YFSETQ. The V and J ends lost 2 bases and 5 bases, in that order; junction bases with no gene match: 3. The CDR3: CASSLAGGLDTQYF. In DNA form, the CDR3 reads TGCGCCAGCAGCTTAGCGGGAGGTCTAGATACGCAGTATTTT. Full variable domain (remainder filled in from reference TRBV5-1 and TRBJ2-3): KAGVTQTPRYLIKTRGQQVTLSCSPISGHRSVSWYQQTPGQGLQFLFEYFSETQRNKGNFPGRFSGRQFSNSRSEMNVSTLELGDSALYLCASSLAGGLDTQYFGPGTRLTVL.

Only a few counts were recorded for this clone. The rearrangement uses TRBV2 and TRBJ1-1, with 12 nucleotides matching TRBD1. This CDR3 region has 19 residues. V was clipped by 5 bases and J by 0 bases; unmatched bases: 13. Germline V gene sequence: CDR1 SNHLY, CDR2 FYNNEI. The CDR3 is CASSTPSPGQGAVNTEAFF. CDR3 sequence (DNA): TGTGCCAGCAGTACCCCCTCCCCGGGACAGGGGGCGGTGAACACTGAAGCTTTCTTT.

V gene TRBV16 combines with J gene TRBJ1-5; D might be TRBD1 (6 bases). Trimming left V 0 bases short and J 1 base short, with 7 bases between. The CDR3 sequence is 15 residues long. Germline loops: CDR1 KGHSY, CDR2 FQNENV. The CDR3 sequence is CASSQSGQSNQPQHF. CDR3 sequence (DNA): TGTGCCAGCAGCCAATCGGGACAAAGCAATCAGCCCCAGCATTTT.

The V and J genes are TRBV10-3 and TRBJ1-5; TRBD1 is a possible D gene (6 bases). Germline V gives CDR1 ENHRY, CDR2 SYGVKD. The CDR3 runs 14 residues. Trimming cost V 5 bases and J 2 bases, with 10 bases left between them. The CDR3 spells CAISLGGGNQPQHF. The DNA for the CDR3 is TGTGCCATCAGTTTAGGGGGAGGCAATCAGCCCCAGCATTTT.

This chain uses TRBV5-1 with TRBJ2-1; D may be TRBD2 (6 bases). V lost 3 bases and J 2 bases, leaving 21 bases between the germline ends. Looked up from germline, CDR1 is SGHRS and CDR2 is YFSETQ. This CDR3 has 18 amino acids. CDR3 in DNA: TGCGCCAGCAGCTCAACTGGTGGGCAGCGGACTACCTACAATGAGCAGTTCTTC. It codes for CASSSTGGQRTTYNEQFF.

This clone came up a few times. J is TRBJ1-2 and V is TRBV6-5; 12 nucleotides align to TRBD1. The J segment lost 3 bases and the V segment lost 6 bases, leaving 5 bases of the junction unmatched. There are 15 residues in the CDR3. Germline V gene sequence: CDR1 MNHEY, CDR2 SVGAGI. The CDR3 here is CASSPWDRGHYGYTF. The CDR3 nucleotides read TGTGCCAGCAGCCCCTGGGACAGGGGGCACTATGGCTACACCTTC.

V gene TRBV7-9 combines with J gene TRBJ2-7; no clear D. The germline gives CDR1 SEHNR, CDR2 FQNEAQ (reference sequence). The CDR3 covers 13 residues. Trimming left V 4 bases short and J 0 bases short, with 7 bases between. Written as DNA, the CDR3 is TGTGCCAGCAGCTCCCGACACTCCTACGAGCAGTACTTC. Protein sequence: CASSSRHSYEQYF.

The chain joins TRBV3-1 (or the pseudogene TRBV3-2) to TRBJ2-7; 7 bases map to TRBD2. V trimming: 4 bases; J trimming: 0 bases; junction bases outside the gene matches: 3. Germline V CDR1 and CDR2: LGHDT, YNNKEL (reference sequence). This CDR3 has 14 amino acids. CDR3 coding DNA: TGTGCCAGCAGCCCACGGGACTACTCCTACGAGCAGTACTTC. This codes for CASSPRDYSYEQYF.

V is TRBV2 and J is TRBJ1-5; D possibly corresponds to TRBD1 (6 bases). The CDR3 runs to 17 residues. The germline V gene encodes CDR1 SNHLY and CDR2 FYNNEI. V was clipped by 5 bases and J by 2 bases, with 19 bases between them. The CDR3 here is CASSQGGQASGNQPQHF. The DNA of the CDR3 is TGTGCCAGCAGTCAAGGGGGGCAGGCCTCTGGCAATCAGCCCCAGCATTTT.

The rearrangement links TRBV11-2 to TRBJ2-7; D remains ambiguous. Trimming pared 0 bases from V and 4 bases from J, leaving 4 bases between. The germline gives CDR1 SGHAT, CDR2 FQNNGV. CDR3 length equals 12 residues. The CDR3 DNA reads TGTGCCAGCAGCTTAGATCGGTACGAGCAGTACTTC. Protein: CASSLDRYEQYF.

This chain links TRBV2 with TRBJ2-3; TRBD1 is a possible D gene (6 bases). From germline, CDR1 is SNHLY and CDR2 FYNNEI. The V end lost 6 bases, the J end lost 1 base, and 11 bases lay between the germline ends. The CDR3 covers 14 residues. Written as DNA, the CDR3 is TGTGCCAGCAGCAATCAGGGGCGCACAGATACGCAGTATTTT. The encoded protein is CASSNQGRTDTQYF.

This clone came up once. V usage is TRBV7-8 and J usage is TRBJ2-1; tentatively, D is TRBD2 (7 bases). CDR1 SGHVS and CDR2 FQNEAQ come from the germline V gene. Trimming removed 2 bases at V and 4 bases at J, with 15 bases between. This CDR3 comprises 16 residues. The CDR3 protein is CASSLRAGALYNEQFF. As DNA, the CDR3 is TGTGCCAGCAGCTTAAGGGCGGGGGCTCTTTACAATGAGCAGTTCTTC.

This chain uses TRBV1 with TRBJ1-5. TRBV1 is shown as a pseudogene. CDR3 length: 16 residues. CDR3 protein: CTSSQDRSYSNQPQHF. Written as DNA, the CDR3 is TGCACCAGCAGCCAAGATAGGAGTTATAGCAATCAGCCCCAGCATTTT.

The CDR3 protein is CASSYSRPSGSSGYTF. The CDR3 DNA follows: TGTGCCAGCAGTTACTCGAGACCATCAGGGTCGAGTGGCTACACCTTC. The rearrangement links TRBV6-2 or TRBV6-3 to TRBJ1-2; D might be TRBD1 (5 bases). CDR3 size: 16 residues. Trimming took 0 bases from V and 7 from J, leaving 18 bases between them. Germline loops: CDR1 MNHEY, CDR2 SVGEGT.

The V call is TRBV5-5, the J call TRBJ1-1; 8 nucleotides line up with TRBD1. The CDR3 length is 20 residues. Germline lookup yields CDR1 SGHKS and CDR2 YYEKEE (reference sequence). J lost 0 bases, V lost 4 bases, and 20 bases had no gene match. This CDR3 reads CASSPSRDRLIGQVNTEAFF. The CDR3 DNA sequence: TGTGCCAGCAGCCCGTCCCGGGACAGGTTGATCGGGCAGGTGAACACTGAAGCTTTCTTT.

The J gene is TRBJ2-1, the V gene TRBV12-3 or TRBV12-4; D is perhaps TRBD1 (6 bases). Deletions cut 7 bases from V and 8 bases from J, with 15 bases between. The CDR3 has 13 residues. The CDR3 DNA reads TGTGCCAGCACCCGCGGCAGGGGATATGAGCAGTTCTTC. It encodes CASTRGRGYEQFF.

The chain combines TRBV19 with TRBJ1-4, with D perhaps matching TRBD1 (5 bases). CDR1 is LNHDA and CDR2 is SQIVND in the germline V gene (reference sequence). The germline V and J ends were trimmed by 7 bases and 0 bases, with 12 bases remaining between them. The CDR3 is 15 residues long. As DNA, the CDR3 is TGTGCCAGTAACATCGGAGGGGCAACTAATGAAAAACTGTTTTTT. Residues: CASNIGGATNEKLFF. The whole variable domain, remainder taken from reference TRBV19 and TRBJ1-4, is DGGITQSPKYLFRKEGQNVTLSCEQNLNHDAMYWYRQDPGQGLRLIYYSQIVNDFQKGDIAEGYSVSREKKESFPLTVTSAQKNPTAFYLCASNIGGATNEKLFFGSGTQLSVL.

The V and J genes are TRBV5-4 and TRBJ1-4; D possibly corresponds to TRBD1 (5 bases). V was shortened by 4 bases and J by 6 bases, with 13 bases between the two germline ends. Germline lookup yields CDR1 SGHNT and CDR2 YYREEE (reference sequence). The CDR3 length is 14 residues. The CDR3 DNA follows: TGTGCCAGCAGCCCGGGGGGGTTTGATGAAAAACTGTTTTTT. Protein sequence: CASSPGGFDEKLFF.

This clone was observed once. This chain joins TRBV19 and TRBJ1-1; the D is unclear. The CDR3 loop spans 13 amino acids. The V end lost 3 bases, the J end lost 4 bases, and 9 bases lay between the germline ends. Germline loops: CDR1 LNHDA, CDR2 SQIVND (reference sequence). As DNA, the CDR3 is TGTGCCAGTAGTATTGTCTTTTCCACTGAAGCTTTCTTT. Amino acid sequence: CASSIVFSTEAFF.

This chain links TRBV6-6 with TRBJ2-1, with TRBD2 as a possible D gene (6 bases). V gave up 5 bases and J gave up 4 bases, with 21 bases separating them. Per germline, CDR1 MNHNY and CDR2 SVGAGI (reference sequence). The CDR3 extends over 17 amino acids. CDR3 protein: CASSQTGPWEEYNEQFF. CDR3 bases: TGTGCCAGCAGTCAAACGGGCCCTTGGGAGGAGTACAATGAGCAGTTCTTC.

V gene TRBV4-1 combines with J gene TRBJ2-5, with 7 positions matching TRBD1. Germline V lookup: CDR1 MGHRA, CDR2 YSYEKL. Trimming at V came to 1 base and at J to 0 bases, leaving 8 bases not matched to a gene. This CDR3 is 17 amino acids long. The CDR3 is CASSQALVRGYQETQYF. CDR3 DNA sequence: TGCGCCAGCAGCCAAGCCCTCGTCAGGGGGTACCAAGAGACCCAGTACTTC.

The chain uses TRBV7-2 and TRBJ1-3, with 9 bases lining up with TRBD1. The V segment lost 5 bases and the J segment 3 bases; nucleotides outside the gene matches: 8. The CDR3 loop spans 16 amino acids. Germline-derived CDR1 and CDR2 are SGHTA and FQGNSA. CDR3 residues: CASSAPGQGYGNTIYF. CDR3 DNA: TGTGCCAGCAGCGCCCCGGGACAGGGTTATGGAAACACCATATATTTT.

V and J are TRBV10-3 and TRBJ2-7; a possible D gene is TRBD1 (6 bases). The V end lost 5 bases, the J end lost 4 bases, and 15 bases lay between the germline ends. Germline CDR1 reads ENHRY; CDR2 reads SYGVKD. This CDR3 has 14 residues. In nucleotides, the CDR3 is TGTGCCATCAGTCCCGGGACAAGGGTGTACGAGCAGTACTTC. It codes for CAISPGTRVYEQYF.

The chain employs TRBV6-1 and TRBJ1-3; D is unclear. Germline lookup yields CDR1 MNHNS and CDR2 SASEGT. V was cut by 1 base and J by 0 bases, with 10 bases left in between. The CDR3 runs to 16 residues. Here the CDR3 DNA reads TGTGCCAGCAGTGAAGTATGGGCAGGCTCTGGAAACACCATATATTTT. This codes for CASSEVWAGSGNTIYF.

The chain uses TRBV4-3 and TRBJ2-7, with TRBD2 as a possible D gene (5 bases). V lost 4 bases and J lost 3, with 16 bases in between. The CDR3 is 15 amino acids. Germline CDR1 is LGHNA and CDR2 is YSLEER. Written as DNA, the CDR3 is TGCGCCAGCAGCCGCCTTTTAGTCGGGGTCTACGAGCAGTACTTC. The encoded protein is CASSRLLVGVYEQYF.